This TCR beta chain stems from a study of cytomegalovirus exposure and HLA in healthy donors. Study conclusions and caveats: Most TCR sequences showed up rarely, but some public TCRs showed up in many donors. It has been reported that TCR beta sequences accurately predicted the HLA-A and HLA-B alleles of most subjects.

It was with 60 Vbeta and 13 Jbeta primers that the PCR ran. Measured with immunoSEQ multiplex PCR; TCRdb has only the in-frame clones, and not every one. This table holds about 140,000 clones, around three quarters found once. Germline V gene data show CDR1 as SGDLS and CDR2 as YYNGEE. The CDR3 length is 13 residues. J lost 6 bases, V lost 2 bases, and 1 base had no gene match. About this clone: Its antigen is not known.

The rearrangement joins TRBV9 to TRBJ2-2; 7 bases are shared with TRBD1. The sequencing sample was made of PBMCs. The sequence was collected from a man aged 35-49 years in good health and CMV-seropositive. This CDR3 is CASSVTGAGELFF. The CDR3 DNA sequence: TGTGCCAGCAGCGTCACAGGGGCCGGGGAGCTGTTTTTT.